The source of this TCR beta chain is a study of blood T cell repertoires in COVID-19. The wider study: Sources were T cells, B-cell-depleted T cells, or PBMCs; the material itself was cDNA or gDNA.

CDR3 length: 16 residues. Looked up from germline, CDR1 is KGHSH and CDR2 is LQKENI. With V trimmed by 3 bases and J by 3 bases, 9 bases remained unmatched. Sequencing used immunoSEQ multiplex PCR; TCRdb keeps in-frame clones, though not all of them. The data hold hundreds of thousands of clones, with around 84% observed a single time. This receptor was obtained from a man in his sixties or seventies with acute or convalescent COVID-19. This chain uses TRBV18 with TRBJ2-7; 9 nucleotides agree with TRBD1. The sequencing sample was made of peripheral blood. The CDR3 here is CASSPNYGTGYYEQYF. CDR3 bases: TGTGCCAGCTCACCTAACTACGGGACAGGGTACTACGAGCAGTACTTC. Full variable domain (missing parts from reference TRBV18 and TRBJ2-7): NAGVMQNPRHLVRRRGQEARLRCSPMKGHSHVYWYRQLPEEGLKFMVYLQKENIIDESGMPKERFSAEFPKEGPSILRIQQVVRGDSAAYFCASSPNYGTGYYEQYFGPGTRLTVT.